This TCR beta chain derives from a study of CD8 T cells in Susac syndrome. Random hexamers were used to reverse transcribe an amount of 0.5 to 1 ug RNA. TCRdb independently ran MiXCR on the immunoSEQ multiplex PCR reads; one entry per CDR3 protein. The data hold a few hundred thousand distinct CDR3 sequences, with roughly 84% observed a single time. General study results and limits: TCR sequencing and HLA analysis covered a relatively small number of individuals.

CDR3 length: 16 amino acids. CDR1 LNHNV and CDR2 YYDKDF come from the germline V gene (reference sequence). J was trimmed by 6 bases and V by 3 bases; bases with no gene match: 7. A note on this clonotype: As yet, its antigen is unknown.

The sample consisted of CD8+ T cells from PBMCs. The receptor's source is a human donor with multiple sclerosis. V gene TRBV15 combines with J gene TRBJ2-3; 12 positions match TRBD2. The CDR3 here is CATSSELAGGVDTQYF. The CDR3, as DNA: TGTGCCACCAGCAGCGAACTAGCGGGAGGCGTGGATACGCAGTATTTT.